The rows below give T cell receptor beta chains drawn from one sample of a study of blood T cell repertoires in COVID-19. TCRdb keeps only in-frame clones here, not all; method: immunoSEQ multiplex PCR. The sample lists approximately 270,000 clones, 85% to 95% occurring once. The sample consisted of PBMCs or T cells enriched from blood (not recorded which). These receptors were taken from a man aged 35 to 55 who had been exposed to COVID-19. Each CDR3 is given with its conserved first and last residue. Each record gives: D gene, V gene, J gene, clone size, CDR3 DNA, CDR3 protein. D genes are given only for firm matches. Rows may omit the clone size; those that give it use once, few, many or a size class.

.,TRBV7-9,TRBJ1-2,.,TGTGCCAGCAGCTTAGCGAGCGGGTTGCGCTATGGCTACACCTTC,CASSLASGLRYGYTF
.,TRBV28,TRBJ1-4,.,TGTGCCAGCAGCCCACGATGGGGGGTCGTCCCTAATGAAAAACTGTTTTTT,CASSPRWGVVPNEKLFF
TRBD2,TRBV5-4,TRBJ2-5,.,TGTGCCAGCAGCTTCACAGCGGGAGGGCCTCAAGAGACCCAGTACTTC,CASSFTAGGPQETQYF
.,TRBV10-3,TRBJ1-2,.,TGTGCCATCAGCTGGGCAGGGGAAGGAAATGGCTACACCTTC,CAISWAGEGNGYTF
TRBD2,TRBV5-4,TRBJ2-7,once,TGTGCCAGCAGCTTGGCCGGGGTAGCGGGAGGGCCCTACGAGCAGTACTTC,CASSLAGVAGGPYEQYF
TRBD1,TRBV7-9,TRBJ1-2,.,TGTGCCAGCAGCTTAGAGGGACAGGGTGATGGCTACACCTTC,CASSLEGQGDGYTF
.,TRBV4-3,TRBJ2-3,.,TGCGCCAGCAGCCGGAGACTCATCTCTGTCGCGGCAGATACGCAGTATTTT,CASSRRLISVAADTQYF
.,TRBV27,TRBJ1-1,.,TGTGCCAGCAGTTTGTTGGGGGGTAGGCCGAACACTGAAGCTTTCTTT,CASSLLGGRPNTEAFF
.,TRBV10-3,TRBJ2-6,few,TGTGCCACAAGTCCAGGGGCGGGGGCCAACGTCCTGACTTTC,CATSPGAGANVLTF
TRBD1,TRBV5-1,TRBJ1-1,once,TGCGCCAGCAGGCTGGGACAGGGAACTGAAGCTTTCTTT,CASRLGQGTEAFF
TRBD2,TRBV19,TRBJ2-3,.,TGTGCCAGTGGATCAGCGGGGACCCACACAGATACGCAGTATTTT,CASGSAGTHTDTQYF
TRBD1,TRBV11-2,TRBJ1-1,.,TGTGCCAGCAGCCTCGAACAGGGGGCGAGGAACACTGAAGCTTTCTTT,CASSLEQGARNTEAFF
.,TRBV7-2,TRBJ1-2,.,TGTGCCAGCAGCTTAAGCCACTCTAACTATGGCTACACCTTC,CASSLSHSNYGYTF
.,TRBV5-1,TRBJ1-3,once,TGCGCCAGCAGCTTGGACAGGGTCTCTGGAAACACCATATATTTT,CASSLDRVSGNTIYF
TRBD2,TRBV28,TRBJ2-1,.,TGTGCCAGCAGTTTCGTCTCGGGACTAGCGGGAAAGTACAATGAGCAGTTCTTC,CASSFVSGLAGKYNEQFF
TRBD1,TRBV24-1,TRBJ1-5,.,TGTGCCACCAGTGATGCCGGGACAGGCCCCAATCAGCCCCAGCATTTT,CATSDAGTGPNQPQHF
.,TRBV7-2,TRBJ2-7,.,TGTGCCAGCAGCTCCCTGGGCGACGAGCAGTACTTC,CASSSLGDEQYF
.,TRBV28,TRBJ1-1,.,TGTGCCAGGTCGTGGGGCGGCTCAAACACTGAAGCTTTCTTT,CARSWGGSNTEAFF
TRBD1,TRBV19,TRBJ1-1,.,TGTGCCAGTAGTCCCAGACAGGGGAGGCCTAACACTGAAGCTTTCTTT,CASSPRQGRPNTEAFF
TRBD2,TRBV5-5,TRBJ2-7,.,TGTGCCAGCAGTCTCACCGGGACTAGCGGTGACTACGAGCAGTACTTC,CASSLTGTSGDYEQYF
TRBD1,TRBV18,TRBJ1-1,.,TGTGCCAGCTCACCGGGGACAGGAAACACTGAAGCTTTCTTT,CASSPGTGNTEAFF
.,TRBV29-1,TRBJ2-6,.,TGCAGCGTAAAAGAGAGCTTTGGGGCCAACGTCCTGACTTTC,CSVKESFGANVLTF
.,TRBV30,TRBJ1-2,.,TGTGCCTGGAGTGTAGGGACAAGAGGCGGCTACACCTTC,CAWSVGTRGGYTF
.,TRBV27,TRBJ1-2,.,TGTGCCAGCAGTACCTACAGGGATTGGGACTATGGCTACACCTTC,CASSTYRDWDYGYTF
TRBD1,TRBV5-1,TRBJ1-1,.,TGCGCCAGCAGCTGGCCCGAGACAGGGATGAACACTGAAGCTTTCTTT,CASSWPETGMNTEAFF
.,TRBV14,TRBJ2-7,.,TGTGCCAGCAGCCATTCAGGGGTCGAGCAGTACTTC,CASSHSGVEQYF
.,TRBV6-1,TRBJ1-1,.,TGTGCCAGCAGTGAACGGGGGGGACATGAAGCTTTCTTT,CASSERGGHEAFF
TRBD2,TRBV11-3,TRBJ2-2,.,TGTGCCAGCAGCTTTGACGGGGGAGGGTACACCGGGGAGCTGTTTTTT,CASSFDGGGYTGELFF
.,TRBV6-5,TRBJ2-7,few,TGTGCCACAGGGGCGAACCTACTCCAGCAGTACTTC,CATGANLLQQYF
TRBD1,TRBV28,TRBJ1-2,.,TGTGCCAGCAGGCAGGGGGGACGGGACCTCTATGGCTACACCTTC,CASRQGGRDLYGYTF
TRBD2,TRBV10-3,TRBJ2-1,.,TGTGCCATCAGGATAGCGGGAGAGTCCTACAATGAGCAGTTCTTC,CAIRIAGESYNEQFF
TRBD1,TRBV10-2,TRBJ2-7,.,TGCGCCAGCAGCTACAGGGGCGAGCAGTACTTC,CASSYRGEQYF
TRBD1,TRBV7-9,TRBJ1-1,.,TGTGCCAGCAGCTCGGCAGGGGGCAATGAAGCTTTCTTT,CASSSAGGNEAFF
.,TRBV7-9,TRBJ1-4,.,TGTGCCAGTGGCAGGGATACTAATGAAAAACTGTTTTTT,CASGRDTNEKLFF
TRBD2,TRBV5-4,TRBJ2-2,.,TGTGCCAGCAGCCGATCAGCGGGAGTGACGGTCGGGGAGCTGTTTTTT,CASSRSAGVTVGELFF
TRBD1,TRBV28,TRBJ1-1,.,TGTGCCAGCAGGACCGGGACAGTATACACTGAAGCTTTCTTT,CASRTGTVYTEAFF
TRBD1,TRBV24-1,TRBJ2-7,.,TGTGCCACCAGTGATACCGGGACAGGGAAATTCTACGAGCAGTACTTC,CATSDTGTGKFYEQYF
.,TRBV2,TRBJ2-3,.,TGTGCCAGCAGTGTGGGCAGCGGGAGCACAGATACGCAGTATTTT,CASSVGSGSTDTQYF
TRBD1,TRBV5-1,TRBJ1-2,.,TGCGCCAGCACCAGGACAGGGGGCCCTTATGGCTACACCTTC,CASTRTGGPYGYTF
TRBD2,TRBV7-9,TRBJ2-1,.,TGTGCCAGCAGCCCGGGACTAGCGGGAGGAAGGGTATATAGCAATGAGCAGTTCTTC,CASSPGLAGGRVYSNEQFF
TRBD1,TRBV19,TRBJ1-5,.,TGTGCCAGTAGTTGGACAGGGGTCAGCAAGATTAGCAATCAGCCCCAGCATTTT,CASSWTGVSKISNQPQHF
.,TRBV12-3/TRBV12-4,TRBJ1-1,once,TGTGCCAGCAGTAGGAGTGGGTACACTGAAGCTTTCTTT,CASSRSGYTEAFF
.,TRBV3-1/TRBV3-2,TRBJ2-7,.,TGTGCCAGCAGCCAGGGAACCACTAGTTCCGAGCAGTACTTC,CASSQGTTSSEQYF
TRBD1,TRBV10-3,TRBJ2-7,.,TGTGCCATCAGTGGGCCGGGACAGCCCCTCTCCTACGAGCAGTACTTC,CAISGPGQPLSYEQYF
TRBD2,TRBV3-1/TRBV3-2,TRBJ2-2,.,TGTGCCAGCAGCCATGGCGCGGGAGGCAACACCGGGGAGCTGTTTTTT,CASSHGAGGNTGELFF
TRBD1,TRBV28,TRBJ2-7,.,TGTGCAGGGGGCGGACAGGGACGATACGAGCAGTACTTC,CAGGGQGRYEQYF
TRBD1,TRBV18,TRBJ2-2,.,TGTGCCAGCTCACCTAACCGACAGGGCGGGGAGCTGTTTTTT,CASSPNRQGGELFF
.,TRBV21-1,TRBJ1-5,.,TGTGCCAGCAGCCCCTTCCACGACGGGGATAGCAATCAGCCCCAGCATTTT,CASSPFHDGDSNQPQHF
TRBD2,TRBV28,TRBJ2-3,.,TGTGCCAGCAGTCCCCTCAGGGCGGGAGTGGCAGATACGCAGTATTTT,CASSPLRAGVADTQYF
TRBD1,TRBV15,TRBJ2-7,.,TGTGCCACCAGCAGAGATGGGGGCGATATGACAGGGGTCTACGAGCAGTACTTC,CATSRDGGDMTGVYEQYF
.,TRBV7-9,TRBJ2-2,.,TGTGCCAGCAGCTTAGCGGGGGGGAACACCGGGGAGCTGTTTTTT,CASSLAGGNTGELFF
TRBD1,TRBV19,TRBJ1-3,once,TGTGCCAGTAGTCGGACAGGATTCTCTGGAAACACCATATATTTT,CASSRTGFSGNTIYF
.,TRBV14,TRBJ1-2,once,TGTGCCAGCAGCCAAGGTGCCTTTAGAGGCTACACCTTC,CASSQGAFRGYTF